This entry is about one T cell receptor (beta chain). Antigen unknown. TCRdb reprocessed the 5' RACE reads with MiXCR, giving one entry per CDR3 protein. This table has under 900,000 distinct CDR3 sequences, about 20% appearing once. The data derive from a study of identical twins. The CDR3 is made up of 15 amino acids. V was shortened by 5 bases and J by 8 bases, with 16 bases between the two germline ends. Only healthy Caucasians were included as donors. General study results and limits: Beta out-of-frame sequences displayed a weaker excess of sharing between twins. Cross-sectional statistics, not tracking of the same donors, supported the conclusions.

This sample was also put to use in a study of T cells expressing NK-cell markers. From that report: Among eight sequenced donors, seven carried HCMV seropositivity while one was seronegative.

Sequences were obtained from PBMCs. The sequence derives from a woman aged 18-29 years in good health. This sequence joins TRBV12-3 or TRBV12-4 and TRBJ1-6; no definite D call. The CDR3 coding sequence is TGTGCCAGCAGTGACCAGGAGGGTCCCGATTCACCCCTCCACTTT. Protein sequence: CASSDQEGPDSPLHF.